Listed below are T cell receptor beta chains from one sample, sequenced in a study of blood T cell repertoires in COVID-19. Using immunoSEQ multiplex PCR, the repertoire was profiled, and TCRdb retains in-frame clones only, with some absent. The table has 200,000 to 250,000 clones, around 88% seen once. The sample was peripheral blood. Receptor source: a man of 80 years or more with acute or convalescent COVID-19. CDR3s include the opening cysteine and the closing phenylalanine or tryptophan. Each record gives: J gene, clone size, V gene, D gene, CDR3 DNA, CDR3 protein. A D gene is named only where the DNA matches it firmly. Size is omitted from some rows. Given values are once, few, many or a class for expanded clones.

TRBJ1-1 few TRBV11-2 TRBD1 TGTGCCAGCAGCTTAAAGGGACAGGGGCCGTCCCATTTAACTGAAGCTTTCTTT CASSLKGQGPSHLTEAFF
TRBJ2-3 - TRBV2 TRBD2 TGTGCCAGCAGTGTCCGGACTAGCGGGGATACGCAGTATTTT CASSVRTSGDTQYF
TRBJ1-2 - TRBV10-1 - TGCGCCAGCAGTGAGTCTAGGACACCGGTCTTTAACTATGGCTACACCTTC CASSESRTPVFNYGYTF
TRBJ1-5 - TRBV6-4 TRBD1 TGTGCCAGCAGTCCGGACAGGGGGCCAGGTCAGCCCCAGCATTTT CASSPDRGPGQPQHF
TRBJ2-7 - TRBV5-4 - TGTGCCAGCACCTCGTACTACGAGCAGTACTTC CASTSYYEQYF
TRBJ1-1 once TRBV7-9 - TGTGCCAGCAGCTTAGCGCTCGGGGGAACTGAAGCTTTCTTT CASSLALGGTEAFF
TRBJ1-5 - TRBV6-5 - TGTGCCAGCACCACCGGGACACTAAATCAGCCCCAGCATTTT CASTTGTLNQPQHF
TRBJ2-1 - TRBV9 - TGTGCCAGCAGCTCGGCGGGGCCAACCTACAATGAGCAGTTCTTC CASSSAGPTYNEQFF
TRBJ2-1 - TRBV15 TRBD2 TGTGCCACCAGCAGAGACAGCGGGAGCACCTACAATGAGCAGTTCTTC CATSRDSGSTYNEQFF
TRBJ1-2 - TRBV5-1 - TGCGCCAGCAGCTTGGTTGGAGACGCTAACTATGGCTACACCTTC CASSLVGDANYGYTF
TRBJ1-2 - TRBV12-3/TRBV12-4 - TGTGCCAGCAGTTCAGGGTATGGCTACACCTTC CASSSGYGYTF
TRBJ1-4 - TRBV3-1/TRBV3-2 TRBD1 TGTGCCAGCAGCCAACAGACAGGGCTTAATGAAAAACTGTTTTTT CASSQQTGLNEKLFF
TRBJ1-1 - TRBV3-1/TRBV3-2 - TGTGCCGTCTCAAGGAGGGGGAACACTGAAGCTTTCTTT CAVSRRGNTEAFF
TRBJ2-3 - TRBV18 - TGTGCCAGCTCACCACCCTCCGGGGATACGCAGTATTTT CASSPPSGDTQYF
TRBJ1-3 - TRBV28 - TGTGCCAGCAGTTGGACCGGGACAACCTCTGGAAACACCATATATTTT CASSWTGTTSGNTIYF
TRBJ2-3 - TRBV24-1 TRBD2 TGTGCCACCAGTGACTATCGGACTAGCGGGAGTATTTTGACAGATACGCAGTATTTT CATSDYRTSGSILTDTQYF
TRBJ1-5 - TRBV19 TRBD1 TGTGCCAGTAGTATGCGGGACAGGGGAGAGCCCCAGCATTTT CASSMRDRGEPQHF
TRBJ1-2 - TRBV28 - TGTGCCATAGACAGCATCTATGGCTACACCTTC CAIDSIYGYTF
TRBJ1-1 few TRBV3-1/TRBV3-2 TRBD1 TGTGCCAGCAGTCGGACAGGGGGGACTGAAGCTTTCTTT CASSRTGGTEAFF
TRBJ1-4 - TRBV7-9 - TGTGCCAGCAGCTGGCAGGGCACTAATGAAAAACTGTTTTTT CASSWQGTNEKLFF
TRBJ2-7 - TRBV6-5 TRBD1 TGTGCCAGCAGCGCCGGGACAGGACCATACGAGCAGTACTTC CASSAGTGPYEQYF
TRBJ2-5 - TRBV15 TRBD2 TGTGCCACCAGCAGACTAGCGGGAGCCATCGGGGGGACCCAGTACTTC CATSRLAGAIGGTQYF
TRBJ2-7 - TRBV5-1 TRBD1 TGCGCCAGCAGCTCTACACCGGGACAGGGGGCGCAGGAGCAGTACTTC CASSSTPGQGAQEQYF
TRBJ2-7 - TRBV29-1 - TGCAGCGTTGAAGATACAGCCGAGCAGTACTTC CSVEDTAEQYF
TRBJ2-7 - TRBV7-2 - TGTGCCAGCAGCCAGGCCCCCCTCTACGAGCAGTACTTC CASSQAPLYEQYF
TRBJ1-2 - TRBV25-1 - TGTGCCAGCAGTGAGCCAAGCCCTAACTATGGCTACACCTTC CASSEPSPNYGYTF